These T cell receptor beta chains were read from a single sample in a study of blood T cell repertoires in COVID-19. Repertoires were generated with immunoSEQ multiplex PCR, while TCRdb's copy carries only in-frame clones and drops some. This table has some 200,000 clones, approximately 86% appearing once. Specimen: peripheral blood. These receptors originate from a woman aged 80 or older with acute or convalescent COVID-19. Both conserved end residues are part of each CDR3. D genes are given only for firm matches. Only part of the rows carry a size: once, few, many, or a class if the clone is expanded.

NA	TRBV7-3	NA	TRBJ2-3	CASSPDGATDTQYF	TGTGCCAGCAGCCCAGATGGGGCAACAGATACGCAGTATTTT
NA	TRBV10-3	TRBD1	TRBJ1-2	CAISESRQGARGYTF	TGTGCCATCAGTGAGTCGAGACAGGGGGCGCGGGGCTACACCTTC
NA	TRBV29-1	TRBD1	TRBJ2-7	CSVESTGRTYEQYF	TGCAGCGTTGAATCGACAGGGAGAACCTACGAGCAGTACTTC
few	TRBV15	NA	TRBJ1-4	CATSGYQGRGEKLFF	TGTGCCACCAGCGGCTATCAGGGGAGGGGGGAAAAACTGTTTTTT
NA	TRBV15	TRBD1	TRBJ1-2	CATSRDGTGLDYGYTF	TGTGCCACCAGCAGAGATGGGACAGGGCTAGACTATGGCTACACCTTC
NA	TRBV10-3	NA	TRBJ1-1	CAIRDRAGGTEAFF	TGTGCCATCAGAGACCGGGCCGGGGGGACTGAAGCTTTCTTT
NA	TRBV7-8	NA	TRBJ2-1	CASSLPYNEQFF	TGTGCCAGCAGCCTCCCGTACAATGAGCAGTTCTTC
NA	TRBV11-2	NA	TRBJ1-2	CASSSGLNYGYTF	TGTGCCAGCAGCTCGGGTCTCAACTATGGCTACACCTTC
NA	TRBV9	TRBD2	TRBJ2-1	CASSVGGGLANEQFF	TGTGCCAGCAGCGTAGGCGGTGGACTAGCGAATGAGCAGTTCTTC
NA	TRBV19	TRBD1	TRBJ1-1	CASSIFGQGDTEAFF	TGTGCCAGTAGTATCTTTGGACAGGGAGACACTGAAGCTTTCTTT
NA	TRBV2	TRBD1	TRBJ1-5	CASTSTGTGNQPQHF	TGTGCCAGCACCTCCACCGGGACAGGGAATCAGCCCCAGCATTTT
NA	TRBV12-5	TRBD1	TRBJ1-5	CAAMAGTGENQPQHF	TGTGCTGCCATGGCCGGGACAGGTGAGAATCAGCCCCAGCATTTT
NA	TRBV7-2	TRBD2	TRBJ2-5	CASSLAGWQAGGQETQYF	TGTGCCAGCAGCTTAGCCGGGTGGCAGGCGGGGGGGCAAGAGACCCAGTACTTC
NA	TRBV5-1	NA	TRBJ2-1	CASSLRADSNEQFF	TGCGCCAGCAGCTTGAGGGCGGACTCCAATGAGCAGTTCTTC
NA	TRBV7-9	NA	TRBJ2-7	CASSLASAGVYEQYF	TGTGCCAGCAGCTTAGCTTCTGCAGGGGTCTACGAGCAGTACTTC
NA	TRBV4-1	TRBD2	TRBJ2-5	CASSQARGLAGEETQYF	TGCGCCAGCAGCCAAGCTAGGGGTCTAGCGGGAGAAGAGACCCAGTACTTC
NA	TRBV11-1	NA	TRBJ2-2	CASNREASTGELFF	TGTGCCAGCAACCGAGAGGCGAGCACCGGGGAGCTGTTTTTT
NA	TRBV5-4	TRBD2	TRBJ2-7	CASSFRVGRGIYEQYF	TGTGCCAGCAGCTTCCGCGTGGGGAGGGGAATCTACGAGCAGTACTTC
NA	TRBV6-5	TRBD2	TRBJ2-7	CASRVRGGLQYF	TGTGCCAGCAGAGTTCGGGGGGGTCTGCAGTACTTC
once	TRBV27	TRBD1	TRBJ2-6	CASRPGQGLSGANVLTF	TGTGCCAGCAGACCCGGACAGGGCCTTTCTGGGGCCAACGTCCTGACTTTC
few	TRBV18	NA	TRBJ2-6	CASSPGRTGSSGANVLTF	TGTGCCAGCTCACCGGGGAGGACGGGGAGCTCTGGGGCCAACGTCCTGACTTTC
NA	TRBV5-8	TRBD1	TRBJ1-5	CASSRDRGNSNQPQHF	TGTGCCAGCAGCCGCGACAGGGGTAATAGCAATCAGCCCCAGCATTTT
NA	TRBV25-1	TRBD2	TRBJ2-3	CASNPGGGTDTQYF	TGTGCCAGCAATCCGGGGGGGGGCACAGATACGCAGTATTTT
NA	TRBV6-5	TRBD1	TRBJ1-5	CASSMDRDQPQHF	TGTGCCAGCAGTATGGACAGGGATCAGCCCCAGCATTTT
NA	TRBV27	NA	TRBJ2-7	CASSLSGAYEQYF	TGTGCCAGCAGTTTATCCGGGGCCTACGAGCAGTACTTC
NA	TRBV7-2	NA	TRBJ1-2	CASSLSQGLYYGYTF	TGTGCCAGCAGCCTGTCACAGGGACTATACTATGGCTACACCTTC
NA	TRBV19	NA	TRBJ1-1	CASSRQVFVNTEAFF	TGTGCCAGTAGCCGACAGGTCTTTGTCAACACTGAAGCTTTCTTT
NA	TRBV1	NA	TRBJ1-4	CTSSQEGAWWEKLFF	TGCACCAGCAGCCAAGAGGGGGCCTGGTGGGAAAAACTGTTTTTT